These 16 T cell receptor beta chains were all obtained from the same sample, sequenced in a study of blood T cell repertoires in COVID-19. Some clones are missing from TCRdb's copy, which holds only in-frame ones; the method was immunoSEQ multiplex PCR. Here the sample spans roughly 100,000 clones, 81% being singletons. Sequences were obtained from peripheral blood. These receptors were taken from a woman in her 70s with acute or convalescent COVID-19.

The chain carries TRBV4-3 and TRBJ1-1, with 7 bases matching TRBD1. CDR3 length equals 17 residues. V shed 0 bases and J 0 bases; nucleotides not matched to a gene: 7. CDR1 and CDR2 from the germline V gene are LGHNA and YSLEER. CDR3 nucleotides: TGCGCCAGCAGCCAAGATCACAGGGGCATAATGAACACTGAAGCTTTCTTT. Translated, it gives CASSQDHRGIMNTEAFF.

This clone was seen a handful of times. The chain recombines TRBV6-5 with TRBJ2-2; 7 bases fit TRBD2. CDR1 is MNHEY and CDR2 is SVGAGI in the germline V gene. Trimming cost V 5 bases and J 5 bases; bases outside gene matches: 5. CDR3 length equals 14 residues. The CDR3 DNA follows: TGTGCCAGCAGTCGACCCGGGGGGACCGGGGAGCTGTTTTTT. Translating it yields CASSRPGGTGELFF.

This chain uses TRBV5-1 with TRBJ1-5; D gene uncertain. Deletions cut 0 bases from V and 4 bases from J, with 8 bases between. The V gene's germline CDR1 is SGHRS and CDR2 YFSETQ. The CDR3 runs to 14 residues. DNA for the CDR3: TGCGCCAGCAGCTTGGAATCCGGGAATCAGCCCCAGCATTTT. Translated, it gives CASSLESGNQPQHF. Variable domain in full (rest from reference TRBV5-1 and TRBJ1-5): KAGVTQTPRYLIKTRGQQVTLSCSPISGHRSVSWYQQTPGQGLQFLFEYFSETQRNKGNFPGRFSGRQFSNSRSEMNVSTLELGDSALYLCASSLESGNQPQHFGDGTRLSIL.

This clone has a single count. This chain joins TRBV27 and TRBJ1-2; no reliable D call. V lost 0 bases and J 8 bases, leaving 10 bases between the germline ends. Germline V gene lookup returns CDR1 MNHEY and CDR2 SMNVEV (reference sequence). The CDR3 sequence is 13 residues long. The CDR3 region has the DNA TGTGCCAGCAGTTTATCTTCCGGGAACGGCTACACCTTC. It translates to CASSLSSGNGYTF.

This chain joins TRBV6-2 or TRBV6-3 and TRBJ2-2; D gene uncertain. CDR3 length equals 14 residues. V lost 2 bases and J 4 bases, leaving 8 bases between the germline ends. Germline lookup yields CDR1 MNHEY and CDR2 SVGEGT. CDR3 residues: CASSYLLSTGELFF. The CDR3 nucleotides are TGTGCCAGCAGTTACCTACTTAGCACCGGGGAGCTGTTTTTT.

The chain links TRBV27 to TRBJ2-7; 11 nucleotides agree with TRBD2. Germline CDR1 reads MNHEY; CDR2 reads SMNVEV (reference sequence). This CDR3 comprises 16 residues. V gave up 2 bases and J gave up 3 bases; unmatched junction bases: 6. This CDR3 reads CASSLKGLAGLYEQYF. The CDR3 DNA sequence: TGTGCCAGCAGTTTAAAAGGACTAGCGGGCCTCTACGAGCAGTACTTC.

The chain joins TRBV14 to TRBJ1-2; 8 bases align to TRBD1. The CDR3 extends over 14 amino acids. Trimming at V came to 4 bases and at J to 3 bases, leaving 4 bases not matched to a gene. Looked up from germline, CDR1 is SGHDN and CDR2 is FVKESK. CDR3 bases: TGTGCCAGCAGCCGAGAGACAGGGGACTATGGCTACACCTTC. Amino acid sequence: CASSRETGDYGYTF.

This sequence joins TRBV10-2 and TRBJ2-3; TRBD2 matches at 10 bases. Germline-derived CDR1 and CDR2 are WSHSY and SAAADI. After removal of 7 bases from V and 2 bases from J, the junction contained 6 bases not matched to a gene. The CDR3 loop spans 15 amino acids. CDR3 sequence reads: CASKLLAGNTDTQYF. Written as DNA, the CDR3 is TGCGCCAGCAAACTACTAGCGGGGAACACAGATACGCAGTATTTT.

This chain joins TRBV3-1 (or the pseudogene TRBV3-2) and TRBJ2-1; 9 bases fit TRBD2. The V and J ends lost 4 bases and 5 bases, in that order; junction bases with no gene match: 6. Germline assignment: CDR1 LGHDT and CDR2 YNNKEL (reference sequence). The CDR3 has 15 amino acids. Here the CDR3 reads CASSLLAGVDNEQFF. CDR3 bases: TGTGCCAGCAGCCTCTTAGCGGGAGTGGACAATGAGCAGTTCTTC.

Notes on this clone: Other DNA sequences in this specimen translate into the identical CDR3. The chain employs TRBV10-2 and TRBJ1-5, with unresolved D. Germline CDR1 WSHSY, CDR2 SAAADI. The V end lost 0 bases, the J end lost 4 bases, and 7 bases lay between the germline ends. This CDR3 has 14 amino acids. The CDR3 spells CASSESGVNQPQHF. The CDR3 DNA reads TGCGCCAGCAGTGAGTCAGGAGTTAATCAGCCCCAGCATTTT.

The chain has TRBV19 and TRBJ1-6; D may be TRBD1 (5 bases). Germline V gene data show CDR1 as LNHDA and CDR2 as SQIVND (reference sequence). The length of the CDR3 is 15 residues. The V and J ends lost 0 bases and 4 bases respectively, with 7 bases between them. CDR3 nucleotide sequence: TGTGCCAGTAGTATAGAGGCAGGGTATAATTCACCCCTCCACTTT. It encodes CASSIEAGYNSPLHF.

This clone came up a few times. The V call is TRBV2, the J call TRBJ2-3; TRBD2 matches 14 bases. The CDR3 is 16 amino acids. Per germline, CDR1 SNHLY and CDR2 FYNNEI. Trimming removed 8 bases from V and 5 bases from J; junction bases left unmatched: 9. The CDR3 DNA is TGTGCCAGCTCCGGGACTAGCGGGAGTTTGCTAGATACGCAGTATTTT. Its protein is CASSGTSGSLLDTQYF.

The J gene is TRBJ1-5, the V gene TRBV15, with 8 bases aligning to TRBD1. Germline loops: CDR1 LNHNV, CDR2 YYDKDF (reference sequence). V lost 0 bases and J lost 2; bases outside the gene matches: 0. The CDR3 runs to 15 residues. CDR3 DNA: TGTGCCACCAGCAGAGAGGACAGGGGCAATCAGCCCCAGCATTTT. This sequence encodes CATSREDRGNQPQHF.

The chain employs TRBV5-4 and TRBJ2-1, with 9 nucleotides matching TRBD1. Germline CDR1 is SGHNT and CDR2 is YYREEE (reference sequence). The CDR3 runs 17 residues. The junction had 12 bases not matched to a gene; V was cut back by 5 bases and J by 3 bases. The CDR3 DNA reads TGTGCCAGCAGTTCTGGGGGGGGGACAGGGAACTACAATGAGCAGTTCTTC. This translates into CASSSGGGTGNYNEQFF.

This clone was seen a few times. This chain links TRBV11-2 with TRBJ2-1; 12 nucleotides line up with TRBD2. The ends lost 4 bases at V and 7 bases at J; junction bases unmatched: 5. Germline CDR1 is SGHAT and CDR2 is FQNNGV. This CDR3 is built from 15 residues. Here the CDR3 reads CASSSQGLAGNEQFF. The CDR3 DNA follows: TGTGCCAGCAGCTCACAAGGACTAGCGGGGAATGAGCAGTTCTTC.

The V gene is TRBV28, the J gene TRBJ1-1; 7 bases are shared with TRBD1. The germline V gene encodes CDR1 MDHEN and CDR2 SYDVKM. The CDR3 contains 15 residues. V shed 3 bases, J shed 3 bases, and the junction held 7 bases outside the gene matches. The CDR3 coding sequence is TGTGCCAGCAGTTTGACAGGGCTTCGGGACACTGAAGCTTTCTTT. As protein: CASSLTGLRDTEAFF.